One sample yielded the 23 T cell receptor beta chains listed below, sequenced in a study of T cell changes during pregnancy in multiple sclerosis. Sequenced by immunoSEQ multiplex PCR; TCRdb stores in-frame clones only, minus some. The sample includes under 45,000 clones, roughly 96% of them seen just once. The specimen was peripheral blood, collected in the second trimester of pregnancy. These receptors originate from a female donor with multiple sclerosis, enrolled in a pregnancy study.

V gene TRBV29-1 combines with J gene TRBJ2-3, with 10 bases matching TRBD2. Trimming removed 4 bases from V and 7 bases from J; junction bases left unmatched: 11. The germline V gene has CDR1 SQVTM and CDR2 ANQGSEA. This CDR3 region has 15 residues. CDR3 sequence reads: CSVVWLAGDFYTQYF. The DNA for the CDR3 is TGCAGCGTTGTGTGGCTAGCGGGAGACTTCTATACGCAGTATTTT.

This sequence joins TRBV4-2 and TRBJ2-2; D remains ambiguous. Germline V lookup: CDR1 LGHNA, CDR2 YNFKEQ. V was clipped by 0 bases and J by 7 bases, with 12 bases between them. This CDR3 has 15 residues. CDR3 loop: CASSQDVLSIGELFF. DNA of the CDR3: TGTGCCAGCAGCCAAGATGTCCTATCTATCGGGGAGCTGTTTTTT.

This CDR3 is CASSQERDNSPLHF. As DNA, the CDR3 is TGTGCCAGCAGCCAAGAGAGGGATAATTCACCCCTCCACTTT. The rearrangement joins TRBV14 to TRBJ1-6, with D hard to call. The V gene lost 0 bases and the J gene lost 5 bases, with 5 bases spanning the gap. The CDR3 sequence is 14 residues long. Looked up from germline, CDR1 is SGHDN and CDR2 is FVKESK.

The chain joins TRBV29-1 to TRBJ2-7; the D is unclear. The CDR3 totals 13 residues. The germline V gene has CDR1 SQVTM and CDR2 ANQGSEA. Trimming cost V 4 bases and J 0 bases, with 10 bases left between them. CDR3 nucleotides: TGCAGCGTTGGCCGAACGAGCTCCTACGAGCAGTACTTC. Its translation: CSVGRTSSYEQYF.

The V call is TRBV2, the J call TRBJ2-1; 10 bases map to TRBD2. V gave up 5 bases and J gave up 2 bases; unmatched junction bases: 6. The V gene's germline CDR1 is SNHLY and CDR2 FYNNEI. This CDR3 has 16 residues. The CDR3 sequence is CASSTLAGVAYNEQFF. In DNA form, the CDR3 reads TGTGCCAGCAGTACCCTAGCGGGAGTCGCCTACAATGAGCAGTTCTTC.

The CDR3 spells CAISKTGGENTEAFF. As DNA, the CDR3 is TGTGCCATCAGCAAAACAGGGGGCGAGAACACTGAAGCTTTCTTT. The chain has TRBV10-3 and TRBJ1-1; 9 positions match TRBD1. CDR1 ENHRY and CDR2 SYGVKD come from the germline V gene. V was pared by 6 bases and J by 1 base, with 6 bases of the junction left unmatched. This CDR3 has 15 amino acids.

The chain has TRBV4-3 and TRBJ2-7; D possibly corresponds to TRBD1 (5 bases). In germline, CDR1 is LGHNA, CDR2 YSLEER. The germline V and J ends were trimmed by 4 bases and 5 bases, with 12 bases remaining between them. This CDR3 has 13 amino acids. As DNA, the CDR3 is TGCGCCAGCAGCCTTCGAGAAGGGGACGAGCAGTACTTC. The encoded protein is CASSLREGDEQYF.

This clone was found a few times. V is TRBV4-2 and J is TRBJ2-1, with 9 bases identical to TRBD2. Per the germline V gene, CDR1 is LGHNA and CDR2 is YNFKEQ. The CDR3 covers 17 residues. Trimming removed 0 bases from V and 4 bases from J; junction bases left unmatched: 7. CDR3: CASSQDLAGGPYNEQFF. CDR3 nucleotides: TGTGCCAGCAGCCAAGATCTGGCGGGAGGGCCGTACAATGAGCAGTTCTTC.

This chain joins TRBV2 and TRBJ2-2; D is possibly TRBD2 (6 bases). Trimming left V 2 bases short and J 3 bases short, with 10 bases between. Germline-derived CDR1 and CDR2 are SNHLY and FYNNEI. The CDR3 has 15 amino acids. CDR3 sequence: CASSERLGYTGELFF. The CDR3 DNA sequence: TGTGCCAGCAGTGAAAGACTAGGGTACACCGGGGAGCTGTTTTTT. Complete variable domain (other parts from reference TRBV2 and TRBJ2-2): EPEVTQTPSHQVTQMGQEVILRCVPISNHLYFYWYRQILGQKVEFLVSFYNNEISEKSEIFDDQFSVERPDGSNFTLKIRSTKLEDSAMYFCASSERLGYTGELFFGEGSRLTVL.

V is TRBV5-8 and J is TRBJ2-5; 7 bases line up with TRBD1. This CDR3 has 14 amino acids. The germline V gene has CDR1 SGHTS and CDR2 YDEGEE. V trimming: 6 bases; J trimming: 2 bases; junction bases outside the gene matches: 7. In nucleotides, the CDR3 is TGTGCCAGCAACAAGGGACAGTTACAAGAGACCCAGTACTTC. It yields the protein CASNKGQLQETQYF.

The chain employs TRBV6-5 and TRBJ1-2, with D hard to call. CDR1 is MNHEY, CDR2 SVGAGI, per germline. CDR3 length equals 14 residues. V was shortened by 6 bases and J by 4 bases, with 15 bases between the two germline ends. The CDR3 loop reads CASRAFGGGYGYTF. DNA for the CDR3: TGTGCCAGCAGAGCCTTCGGAGGTGGCTATGGCTACACCTTC.

This clone was seen only a few times. The V call is TRBV4-2, the J call TRBJ1-3; D is perhaps TRBD1 (6 bases). The CDR3 consists of 16 residues. Trimming left V 0 bases short and J 4 bases short, with 13 bases between. The V gene's germline CDR1 is LGHNA and CDR2 YNFKEQ. The CDR3 DNA reads TGTGCCAGCAGCCAAGATCCTCAAGGGGGAGGAAACACCATATATTTT. It encodes CASSQDPQGGGNTIYF.

This chain joins TRBV2 and TRBJ2-7; D is possibly TRBD2 (5 bases). V was shortened by 6 bases and J by 7 bases, with 19 bases between the two germline ends. The germline V gene encodes CDR1 SNHLY and CDR2 FYNNEI. This CDR3 is 14 amino acids long. CDR3 sequence (DNA): TGTGCCAGCAGGTTACTTGCGAGGCCGGGGGAGCAGTACTTC. This translates into CASRLLARPGEQYF.

The V gene is TRBV10-3, the J gene TRBJ2-1, with 13 bases that match TRBD2. V lost 3 bases to trimming and J lost 8 bases; unmatched junction nucleotides: 10. Germline V lookup: CDR1 ENHRY, CDR2 SYGVKD. The CDR3 is made up of 17 amino acids. The CDR3 DNA follows: TGTGCCATCAGTGAAGGACTAGCGGGGGCTACCCTCGATGAGCAGTTCTTC. Its translation is CAISEGLAGATLDEQFF.

The J gene is TRBJ1-1, the V gene TRBV2, with D perhaps matching TRBD1 (6 bases). Deletions cut 2 bases from V and 1 base from J, with 11 bases between. The CDR3 has 15 residues. Germline CDR1 SNHLY, CDR2 FYNNEI. The CDR3 sequence: CASSEWGGPNTEAFF. The CDR3 DNA sequence: TGTGCCAGCAGTGAATGGGGGGGCCCGAACACTGAAGCTTTCTTT. Full variable domain (rest looked up from reference TRBV2 and TRBJ1-1): EPEVTQTPSHQVTQMGQEVILRCVPISNHLYFYWYRQILGQKVEFLVSFYNNEISEKSEIFDDQFSVERPDGSNFTLKIRSTKLEDSAMYFCASSEWGGPNTEAFFGQGTRLTVV.

The J gene is TRBJ2-7, the V gene TRBV23-1, with TRBD2 as a possible D gene (6 bases). TRBV23-1 is designated an ORF whose function remains uncertain. V lost 2 bases, J lost 6 bases, and 20 bases lay in between. The CDR3 length is 16 residues. CDR3 DNA: TGCGCCAGCAGTCAAACCTCATCCGGGGGTACCTGCGAGCAGTACTTC. Translating gives CASSQTSSGGTCEQYF.

The rearrangement links TRBV19 to TRBJ2-5; possible D gene TRBD2, 5 bases. The V end was cut by 6 bases, the J end by 4 bases, with 9 bases between. CDR1 and CDR2 from the germline V gene are LNHDA and SQIVND (reference sequence). The CDR3 has 12 residues. CDR3 nucleotides: TGTGCCAGTAGGGGAGTACGAGAGACCCAGTACTTC. Amino acid sequence: CASRGVRETQYF.

This clone was seen only a few times. The V call is TRBV5-1, the J call TRBJ2-3; 12 nucleotides align to TRBD2. Germline trimming cut 1 base from V and 4 bases from J; bases unmatched to any gene: 10. The CDR3 is 18 residues long. Germline V gene sequence: CDR1 SGHRS, CDR2 YFSETQ. The CDR3, as DNA: TGCGCCAGCAGCTTGTCCCGGACTAGCGGGGAAATGGCAGATACGCAGTATTTT. This translates into CASSLSRTSGEMADTQYF.

V and J are TRBV5-5 and TRBJ1-2, with TRBD1 identical over 8 bases. Germline V gene data show CDR1 as SGHKS and CDR2 as YYEKEE (reference sequence). This CDR3 has 16 amino acids. J lost 3 bases, V lost 2 bases, and 9 bases had no gene match. The CDR3 DNA is TGTGCCAGCAGCTTCGACAACAGGGGGATTTACTATGGCTACACCTTC. Translating gives CASSFDNRGIYYGYTF.

This clone was recorded once. The V gene is TRBV7-9, the J gene TRBJ1-2, with D perhaps matching TRBD1 (6 bases). The CDR3 contains 15 residues. Trimming left V 5 bases short and J 0 bases short, with 13 bases between. Germline V gene sequence: CDR1 SEHNR, CDR2 FQNEAQ (reference sequence). The CDR3 region is CASSPKGVTNYGYTF. The CDR3, as DNA: TGTGCCAGCAGCCCGAAGGGGGTTACTAACTATGGCTACACCTTC. The variable domain in full, completed from reference TRBV7-9 and TRBJ1-2, reads DTGVSQNPRHKITKRGQNVTFRCDPISEHNRLYWYRQTLGQGPEFLTYFQNEAQLEKSRLLSDRFSAERPKGSFSTLEIQRTEQGDSAMYLCASSPKGVTNYGYTFGSGTRLTVV.

The chain couples TRBV5-1 to TRBJ2-7; D is perhaps TRBD1 (5 bases). V was pared by 7 bases and J by 4 bases, with 21 bases between. This CDR3 region has 15 residues. The germline gives CDR1 SGHRS, CDR2 YFSETQ. The DNA of the CDR3 is TGCGCCAGCCGTTACCTAGGACACCCAATGTACGAGCAGTACTTC. This translates into CASRYLGHPMYEQYF.

The chain recombines TRBV13 with TRBJ2-7; D not certain. CDR3 length: 13 residues. V lost 0 bases to trimming and J lost 0 bases, with 3 bases between them. CDR1 is PRHDT and CDR2 is FYEKMQ in the germline V gene (reference sequence). The CDR3 loop reads CASSLGLSYEQYF. CDR3 sequence (DNA): TGTGCCAGCAGCTTAGGCCTCTCCTACGAGCAGTACTTC.

This chain joins TRBV4-2 and TRBJ2-7; the D gene is possibly TRBD2 (6 bases). In germline, CDR1 is LGHNA, CDR2 YNFKEQ. The ends were cut back, 0 bases at V and 6 bases at J, with 18 bases in the middle. CDR3 length: 16 residues. CDR3: CASSQDQTTSPREQYF. The CDR3 bases are TGTGCCAGCAGCCAAGATCAGACGACTAGTCCCCGCGAGCAGTACTTC.